This TCR beta chain was obtained from a study of OX40 agonist ivuxolimab in advanced cancers. Across the whole study: The drug used for patients, ivuxolimab, was an agonistic anti-OX40 (CD134) antibody. A mean age of approximately 60 years, range roughly 20 to 79, was recorded, and roughly 83% were male. Partial responses were achieved by three patients, of whom one had hepatocellular carcinoma and two had cutaneous melanoma. Regarding the study as a whole: Researchers did not establish what antigens the expanded peripheral T cells target.

As to this clone: The antigen remains undetermined.

The germline V gene has CDR1 MNHNS and CDR2 SASEGT. CDR3 length: 15 residues. Trimming cost V 7 bases and J 0 bases, with 13 bases left between them. TCRdb keeps only in-frame clones here, not all; method: immunoSEQ multiplex PCR. In the table there are roughly 49,000 clones, approximately 81% of which are singletons. This sequence was found in an adult with an advanced solid tumor such as melanoma, head and neck, liver or kidney cancer. The chain employs TRBV6-1 and TRBJ2-1; a weak D match, TRBD1 (6 bases). This material consisted of CD4+ or CD8+ T cells sorted from blood, taken in a trial of the OX40 agonist ivuxolimab. The CDR3: CASTEGRGSYNEQFF. Here the CDR3 DNA reads TGTGCCAGCACCGAAGGCAGGGGCTCCTACAATGAGCAGTTCTTC.